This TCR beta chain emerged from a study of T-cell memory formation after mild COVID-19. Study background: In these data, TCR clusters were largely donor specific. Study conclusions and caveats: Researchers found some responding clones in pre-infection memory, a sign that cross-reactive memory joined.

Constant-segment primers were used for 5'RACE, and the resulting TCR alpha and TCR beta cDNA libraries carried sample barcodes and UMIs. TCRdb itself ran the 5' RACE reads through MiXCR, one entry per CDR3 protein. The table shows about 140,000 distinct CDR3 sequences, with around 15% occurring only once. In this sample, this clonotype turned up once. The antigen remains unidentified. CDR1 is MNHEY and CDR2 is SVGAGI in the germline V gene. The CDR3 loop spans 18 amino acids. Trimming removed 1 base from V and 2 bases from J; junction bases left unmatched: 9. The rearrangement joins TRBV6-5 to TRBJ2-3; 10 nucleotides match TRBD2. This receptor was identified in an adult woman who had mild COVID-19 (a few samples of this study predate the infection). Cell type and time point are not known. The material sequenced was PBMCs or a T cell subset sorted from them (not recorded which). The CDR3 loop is CASSYLSSGSRVTDTQYF. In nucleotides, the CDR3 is TGTGCCAGCAGTTACTTGTCTAGCGGGAGTAGAGTCACAGATACGCAGTATTTT.